Following are 21 T cell receptor beta chains from one sample sequenced in a study of blood T cell repertoires in COVID-19. Profiling relied on immunoSEQ multiplex PCR, and the TCRdb table lists in-frame clones only, not all of them. In the table there are under 200,000 clones, roughly 93% of which are singletons. Sequencing used peripheral blood. These receptors were collected from a man aged 18 to 35 with acute or convalescent COVID-19.

The chain has TRBV6-6 and TRBJ1-2; 8 bases align to TRBD1. Germline V gene data show CDR1 as MNHNY and CDR2 as SVGAGI (reference sequence). The CDR3 loop spans 13 amino acids. Trimming took 6 bases from V and 7 from J; bases not matched to a gene: 7. The DNA of the CDR3 is TGTGCCAGCAGCCCCGGACAGGGTGGTGGCTACACCTTC. This sequence encodes CASSPGQGGGYTF.

The chain has TRBV10-2 and TRBJ2-1, with 7 bases aligning to TRBD2. CDR1 WSHSY and CDR2 SAAADI come from the germline V gene. Trimming took 7 bases from V and 0 from J; bases not matched to a gene: 3. The CDR3 is 14 residues long. The CDR3, as DNA: TGCGCCAGCAAGCGGGATAGCTCCTACAATGAGCAGTTCTTC. Protein: CASKRDSSYNEQFF.

This clone appeared once. This chain links TRBV18 with TRBJ1-2, with TRBD1 matching over 7 bases. The CDR3 covers 18 residues. CDR1 KGHSH and CDR2 LQKENI come from the germline V gene. V lost 3 bases to trimming and J lost 3 bases; unmatched junction nucleotides: 16. The CDR3 loop reads CASSPGVGSTGRDYGYTF. For the CDR3, the DNA is TGTGCCAGCTCACCTGGCGTCGGTTCGACAGGGCGGGACTATGGCTACACCTTC.

This chain connects TRBV19 to TRBJ2-1, with TRBD2 identical over 11 bases. Germline-derived CDR1 and CDR2 are LNHDA and SQIVND (reference sequence). Germline trimming cut 4 bases from V and 3 bases from J; bases unmatched to any gene: 8. This CDR3 region has 17 residues. The CDR3 reads CASSTRTSGRNYNEQFF. The DNA for the CDR3 is TGTGCCAGTAGTACCAGGACTAGCGGGCGGAACTACAATGAGCAGTTCTTC.

The table lists this clone with a few counts. This sequence joins TRBV29-1 and TRBJ1-2; 7 bases agree with TRBD1. This CDR3 has 13 amino acids. V dropped 6 bases and J dropped 8; count of bases not matched to a gene: 12. Germline V gene sequence: CDR1 SQVTM, CDR2 ANQGSEA. CDR3 DNA: TGCAGCGTCTCACCTACCCCAGGGGGAGGCTACACCTTC. Amino acids: CSVSPTPGGGYTF.

V gene TRBV6-6 combines with J gene TRBJ2-7, with TRBD1 matching over 7 bases. The CDR3 is 14 amino acids. J was trimmed by 2 bases and V by 2 bases; bases with no gene match: 3. From germline, CDR1 is MNHNY and CDR2 SVGAGI (reference sequence). In DNA form, the CDR3 reads TGTGCCAGCAGTTACCAACAGGGGACCTACGAGCAGTACTTC. Translating gives CASSYQQGTYEQYF.

The chain couples TRBV6-5 to TRBJ2-1; TRBD2 aligns across 8 bases. Germline lookup yields CDR1 MNHEY and CDR2 SVGAGI. Unmatched junction bases numbered 5, after V lost 0 bases and J lost 4 bases. The CDR3 covers 16 residues. The CDR3 DNA sequence: TGTGCCAGCAGTTACTCGGGACTAGATAGTTACAATGAGCAGTTCTTC. It specifies CASSYSGLDSYNEQFF.

This chain uses TRBV7-9 with TRBJ2-5; 8 bases fit TRBD2. The germline CDR1 and CDR2 sequences are SEHNR and FQNEAQ (reference sequence). Trimming took 5 bases from V and 5 from J; bases not matched to a gene: 7. This CDR3 spans 14 amino acids. The CDR3 is CASSRGLAGETQYF. CDR3 bases: TGTGCCAGCAGCCGAGGACTAGCTGGGGAGACCCAGTACTTC.

This clone was found once. This rearrangement joins TRBV10-1 to TRBJ1-4; 7 nucleotides line up with TRBD1. V lost 10 bases, J lost 2 bases, and 10 bases stayed unmatched. The CDR3 length is 15 residues. Germline V gene lookup returns CDR1 WNHNN and CDR2 SYGVQD (reference sequence). The DNA of the CDR3 is TGCGCCACCAAGGAAGAACAGGGGACTAATGAAAAACTGTTTTTT. Its protein product is CATKEEQGTNEKLFF.

This chain links TRBV7-9 with TRBJ2-7, with 11 nucleotides matching TRBD2. V trimming: 4 bases; J trimming: 0 bases; junction bases outside the gene matches: 11. The CDR3 consists of 18 residues. Germline V gene lookup returns CDR1 SEHNR and CDR2 FQNEAQ (reference sequence). Here the CDR3 DNA reads TGTGCCAGCAGCTCAGGGGCCCCGACTAGCGGGGTCTCCTACGAGCAGTACTTC. This sequence encodes CASSSGAPTSGVSYEQYF.

This clone was counted once. This chain links TRBV18 with TRBJ2-3; 8 bases are a match to TRBD2. The CDR3 length is 16 residues. Unmatched junction bases numbered 13, after V lost 3 bases and J lost 8 bases. Germline V gene lookup returns CDR1 KGHSH and CDR2 LQKENI. The CDR3 here is CASSPEGPSGWGTQYF. DNA for the CDR3: TGTGCCAGCTCACCTGAAGGCCCTAGCGGGTGGGGTACGCAGTATTTT.

V is TRBV7-2 and J is TRBJ2-3, with D tentatively TRBD2 (5 bases). From germline, CDR1 is SGHTA and CDR2 FQGNSA. With 6 bases removed from V and 0 bases from J, the gap between germline ends came to 7 bases. The CDR3 totals 13 residues. The CDR3 DNA is TGTGCCAGCAGGAGCGGTAGCACAGATACGCAGTATTTT. It translates to CASRSGSTDTQYF.

This clone was seen a single time. V and J are TRBV11-2 and TRBJ1-1, with D possibly matching TRBD1 (6 bases). In germline, CDR1 is SGHAT, CDR2 FQNNGV. With 0 bases removed from V and 1 base from J, the gap between germline ends came to 12 bases. The CDR3 length is 16 residues. The DNA of the CDR3 is TGTGCCAGCAGCTTAGACTTGGGACACACGAACACTGAAGCTTTCTTT. This translates into CASSLDLGHTNTEAFF.

The chain is built from TRBV10-2 and TRBJ1-1, with 12 bases fitting TRBD1. The CDR3 is 16 residues long. V trimming: 5 bases; J trimming: 5 bases; junction bases outside the gene matches: 9. Germline CDR1 WSHSY, CDR2 SAAADI. The CDR3 protein is CASSPRDRGRDTEAFF. CDR3 nucleotide sequence: TGCGCCAGCAGTCCGAGGGACAGGGGGCGAGATACTGAAGCTTTCTTT.

This sequence joins TRBV5-1 and TRBJ1-1; weak D call: TRBD1 (5 bases). The CDR3 runs to 14 residues. Germline CDR1 reads SGHRS; CDR2 reads YFSETQ. V was pared by 3 bases and J by 4 bases, with 13 bases between. The chain's CDR3 is CASSSQGAGTEAFF. CDR3 DNA: TGCGCCAGCAGCTCCCAGGGTGCTGGCACTGAAGCTTTCTTT.

The V and J genes are TRBV5-5 and TRBJ1-2; a possible D gene is TRBD1 (5 bases). V dropped 1 base and J dropped 6 bases, with 16 bases sitting between them. This CDR3 has 15 residues. CDR1 is SGHKS, CDR2 YYEKEE, per germline (reference sequence). Here the CDR3 reads CASSLNWQGGNGYTF. Here the CDR3 DNA reads TGTGCCAGCAGCTTGAATTGGCAGGGAGGGAATGGCTACACCTTC.

The chain combines TRBV6-6 with TRBJ2-7; 9 positions agree with TRBD1. The CDR3 runs to 16 residues. Germline loops: CDR1 MNHNY, CDR2 SVGAGI (reference sequence). With 8 bases clipped from V and 2 bases from J, the junction kept 13 bases outside the gene matches. CDR3 bases: TGTGCCAGCGGACGTACGGTGGGACAGGGTACCTACGAGCAGTACTTC. It codes for CASGRTVGQGTYEQYF.

The V call is TRBV6-5, the J call TRBJ1-2; 9 bases align to TRBD1. Germline assignment: CDR1 MNHEY and CDR2 SVGAGI. J lost 4 bases, V lost 7 bases, and 7 bases had no gene match. The CDR3 contains 14 residues. The CDR3 DNA reads as TGTGCCAGCACCCACAGGGGGCGAGGCTATGGCTACACCTTC. Translating gives CASTHRGRGYGYTF.

The gene calls are TRBV14 and TRBJ2-7, with D perhaps TRBD2 (6 bases). With 1 base removed from V and 9 bases from J, the gap between germline ends came to 13 bases. CDR3 length: 13 amino acids. The germline V gene encodes CDR1 SGHDN and CDR2 FVKESK. The CDR3 spells CASSQVGGSGQYF. The DNA of the CDR3 is TGTGCCAGCAGCCAAGTTGGGGGGTCGGGGCAGTACTTC. Full variable domain (remainder filled in from reference TRBV14 and TRBJ2-7): EAGVTQFPSHSVIEKGQTVTLRCDPISGHDNLYWYRRVMGKEIKFLLHFVKESKQDESGMPNNRFLAERTGGTYSTLKVQPAELEDSGVYFCASSQVGGSGQYFGPGTRLTVT.

About this clone: The junction departs from germline at one end; a sequencing error may be responsible. Other DNA variants within this sample encode the same CDR3. The CDR3: CASSFTGTSSYEQYF. Written as DNA, the CDR3 is TGTGCCAGCAGTTTTACCGGGACAAGCTCCTACGAACAGTACTTC. This sequence joins TRBV6-6 and TRBJ2-7, with D possibly matching TRBD1 (6 bases). The CDR3 has 15 amino acids. Germline values: CDR1 MNHNY, CDR2 SVGAGI (reference sequence).

V is TRBV4-2 and J is TRBJ1-4; D is possibly TRBD1 (5 bases). The germline V gene encodes CDR1 LGHNA and CDR2 YNFKEQ. V was clipped by 4 bases and J by 0 bases, with 12 bases between them. The CDR3 length is 16 residues. DNA for the CDR3: TGTGCCAGCAGCCCTTCGACAGCCTCAACTAATGAAAAACTGTTTTTT. Amino acids: CASSPSTASTNEKLFF.